This T cell receptor (beta chain) appears in the sequencing data of a study of Ad26.COV2.S vaccination and SARS-CoV-2 variants. Study-level points and caveats: Reportedly, spike-specific CD8+ and CD4+ T cell responses achieved substantial breadth once vaccination had taken place. Vaccine recipients and placebo recipients showed similar non-spike TCR breadth. Analyses of TCR breadth and depth may have underestimated total T cell responses. Placebo recipients had lower spike-specific TCR breadth than vaccine recipients.

A remark on this clone: Antigen: not known.

Sequencing was performed with immunoSEQ multiplex PCR; in TCRdb, only in-frame clones are kept and a portion is missing. The sample has some 350,000 clones; just over 90% are singletons. The receptor was isolated from a human donor who had recovered from COVID-19. The input for sequencing was peripheral blood, taken after recovery from COVID-19.

The CDR3 coding sequence is TGTGCCAGCAGCCAAGTAACCAGTTATGGCTACACCTTC. Encoded protein: CASSQVTSYGYTF. J is TRBJ1-2 and V is TRBV14; D not certain. V was shortened by 1 base and J by 5 bases, with 8 bases between the two germline ends. Per germline, CDR1 SGHDN and CDR2 FVKESK. The length of the CDR3 is 13 residues.